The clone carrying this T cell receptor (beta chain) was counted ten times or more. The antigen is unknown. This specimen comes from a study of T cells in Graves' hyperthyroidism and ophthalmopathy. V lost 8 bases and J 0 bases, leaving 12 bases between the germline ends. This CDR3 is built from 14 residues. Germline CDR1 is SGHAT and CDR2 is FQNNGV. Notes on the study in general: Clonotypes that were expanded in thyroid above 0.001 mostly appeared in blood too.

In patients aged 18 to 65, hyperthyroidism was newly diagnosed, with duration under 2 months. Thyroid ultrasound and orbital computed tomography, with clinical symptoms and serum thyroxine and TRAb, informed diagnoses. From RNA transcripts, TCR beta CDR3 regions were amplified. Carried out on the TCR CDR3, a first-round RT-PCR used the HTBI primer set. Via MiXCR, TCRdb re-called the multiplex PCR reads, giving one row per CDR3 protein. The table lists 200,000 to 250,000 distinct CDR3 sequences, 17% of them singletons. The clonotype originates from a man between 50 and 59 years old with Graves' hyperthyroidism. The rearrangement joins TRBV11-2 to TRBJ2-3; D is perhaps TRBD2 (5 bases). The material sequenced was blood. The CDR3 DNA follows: TGTGCCAGCCAGAGGGCCCTTAGCACAGATACGCAGTATTTT. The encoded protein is CASQRALSTDTQYF.